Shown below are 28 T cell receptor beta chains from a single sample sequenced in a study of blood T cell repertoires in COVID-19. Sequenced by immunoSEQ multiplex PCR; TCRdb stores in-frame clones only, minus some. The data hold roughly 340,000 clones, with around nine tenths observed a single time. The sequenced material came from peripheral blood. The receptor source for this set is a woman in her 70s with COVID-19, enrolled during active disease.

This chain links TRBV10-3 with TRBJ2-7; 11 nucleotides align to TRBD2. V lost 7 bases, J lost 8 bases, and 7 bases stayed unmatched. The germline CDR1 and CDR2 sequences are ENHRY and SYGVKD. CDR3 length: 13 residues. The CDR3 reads CAINLAGGPQQYF. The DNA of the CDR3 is TGTGCCATCAACCTAGCGGGGGGTCCACAGCAGTACTTC.

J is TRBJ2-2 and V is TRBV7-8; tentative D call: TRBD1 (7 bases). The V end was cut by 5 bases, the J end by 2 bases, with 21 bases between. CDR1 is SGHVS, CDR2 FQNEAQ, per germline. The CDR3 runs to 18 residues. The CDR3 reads CASSPGGPPLINTGELFF. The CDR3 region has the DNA TGTGCCAGCAGCCCAGGGGGGCCCCCACTGATTAACACCGGGGAGCTGTTTTTT. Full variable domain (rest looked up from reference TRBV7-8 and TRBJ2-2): GAGVSQSPRYKVAKRGQDVALRCDPISGHVSLFWYQQALGQGPEFLTYFQNEAQLDKSGLPSDRFFAERPEGSVSTLKIQRTQQEDSAVYLCASSPGGPPLINTGELFFGEGSRLTVL.

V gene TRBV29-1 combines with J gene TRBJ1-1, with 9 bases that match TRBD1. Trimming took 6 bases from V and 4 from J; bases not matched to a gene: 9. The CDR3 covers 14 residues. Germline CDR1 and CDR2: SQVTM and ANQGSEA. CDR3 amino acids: CSVDTWTGVTEAFF. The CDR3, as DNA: TGCAGCGTCGATACTTGGACAGGGGTCACTGAAGCTTTCTTT. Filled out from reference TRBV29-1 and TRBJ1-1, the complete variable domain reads SAVISQKPSRDICQRGTSLTIQCQVDSQVTMMFWYRQQPGQSLTLIATANQGSEATYESGFVIDKFPISRPNLTFSTLTVSNMSPEDSSIYLCSVDTWTGVTEAFFGQGTRLTVV.

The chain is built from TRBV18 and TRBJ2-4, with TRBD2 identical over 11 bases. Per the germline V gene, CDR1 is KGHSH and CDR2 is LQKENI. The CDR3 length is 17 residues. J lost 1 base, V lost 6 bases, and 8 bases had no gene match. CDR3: CASSETSGAGAKNIQYF. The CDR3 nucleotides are TGTGCCAGCTCCGAGACTAGCGGGGCCGGGGCCAAAAACATTCAGTACTTC.

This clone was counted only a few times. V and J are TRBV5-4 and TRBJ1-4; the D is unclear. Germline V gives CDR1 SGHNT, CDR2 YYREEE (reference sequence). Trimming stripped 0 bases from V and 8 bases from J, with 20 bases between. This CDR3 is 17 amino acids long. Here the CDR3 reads CASSLGETSSSREKLFF. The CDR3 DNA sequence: TGTGCCAGCAGCTTGGGAGAAACGAGTTCCTCGCGGGAAAAACTGTTTTTT.

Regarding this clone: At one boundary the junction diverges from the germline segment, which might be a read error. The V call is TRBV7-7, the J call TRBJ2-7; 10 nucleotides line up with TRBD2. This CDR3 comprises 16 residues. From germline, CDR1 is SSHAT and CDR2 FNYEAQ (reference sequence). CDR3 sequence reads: CASSLARIAGGPYLRF. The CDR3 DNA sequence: TGTGCCAGCAGCTTAGCGCGAATAGCGGGGGGCCCTTATCTGCGTTTC.

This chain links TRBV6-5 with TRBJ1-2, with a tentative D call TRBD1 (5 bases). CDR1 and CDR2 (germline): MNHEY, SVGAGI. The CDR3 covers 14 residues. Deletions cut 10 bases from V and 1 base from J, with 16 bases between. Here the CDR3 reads CATRGAGINYGYTF. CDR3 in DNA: TGTGCCACCAGAGGGGCGGGAATTAACTATGGCTACACCTTC.

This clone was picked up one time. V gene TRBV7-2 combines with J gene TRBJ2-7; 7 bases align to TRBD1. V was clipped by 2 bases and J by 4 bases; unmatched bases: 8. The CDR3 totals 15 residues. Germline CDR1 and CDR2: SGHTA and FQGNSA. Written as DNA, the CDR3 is TGTGCCAGCAGCTTAACGGACAGGAAAGGATACGAGCAGTACTTC. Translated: CASSLTDRKGYEQYF.

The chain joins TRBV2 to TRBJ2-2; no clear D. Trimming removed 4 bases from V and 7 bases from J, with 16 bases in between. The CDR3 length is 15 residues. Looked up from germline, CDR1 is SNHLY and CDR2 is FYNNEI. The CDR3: CASSVESKRIGELFF. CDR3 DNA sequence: TGTGCCAGCAGTGTAGAATCGAAACGTATCGGGGAGCTGTTTTTT. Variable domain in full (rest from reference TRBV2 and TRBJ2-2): EPEVTQTPSHQVTQMGQEVILRCVPISNHLYFYWYRQILGQKVEFLVSFYNNEISEKSEIFDDQFSVERPDGSNFTLKIRSTKLEDSAMYFCASSVESKRIGELFFGEGSRLTVL.

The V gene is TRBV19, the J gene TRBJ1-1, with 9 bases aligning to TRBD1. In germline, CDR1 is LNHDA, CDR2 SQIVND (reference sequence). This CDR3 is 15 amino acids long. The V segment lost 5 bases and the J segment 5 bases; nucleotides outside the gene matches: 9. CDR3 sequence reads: CASSAQTGGRTEAFF. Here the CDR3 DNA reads TGTGCCAGTAGTGCCCAGACAGGGGGACGAACTGAAGCTTTCTTT.

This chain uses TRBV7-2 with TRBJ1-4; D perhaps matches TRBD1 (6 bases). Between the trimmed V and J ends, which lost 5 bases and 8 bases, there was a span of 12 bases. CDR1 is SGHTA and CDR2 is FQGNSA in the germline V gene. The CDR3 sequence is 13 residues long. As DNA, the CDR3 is TGTGCCAGCAGCACCAGGGGAAGCGAAAAACTGTTTTTT. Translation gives CASSTRGSEKLFF.

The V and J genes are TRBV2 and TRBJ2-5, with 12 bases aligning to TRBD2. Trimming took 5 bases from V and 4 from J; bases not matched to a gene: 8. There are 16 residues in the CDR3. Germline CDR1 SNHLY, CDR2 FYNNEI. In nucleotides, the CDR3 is TGTGCCAGCAGTCCTTCTAGCGGGGGGGCCAGAGAGACCCAGTACTTC. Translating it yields CASSPSSGGARETQYF.

The CDR3 here is CASSPPGGIETQYF. The CDR3 nucleotides read TGTGCCAGCAGCCCCCCTGGCGGGATTGAGACCCAGTACTTC. The chain links TRBV11-2 to TRBJ2-5; a weak D match, TRBD2 (6 bases). The CDR3 is made up of 14 amino acids. V lost 5 bases to trimming and J lost 5 bases, with 15 bases between them. The V gene's germline CDR1 is SGHAT and CDR2 FQNNGV.

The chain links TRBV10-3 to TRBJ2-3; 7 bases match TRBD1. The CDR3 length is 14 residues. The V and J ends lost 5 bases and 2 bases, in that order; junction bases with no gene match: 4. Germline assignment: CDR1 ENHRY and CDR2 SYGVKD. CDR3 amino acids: CAISLKGATDTQYF. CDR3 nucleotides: TGTGCCATCAGTTTGAAGGGGGCCACAGATACGCAGTATTTT.

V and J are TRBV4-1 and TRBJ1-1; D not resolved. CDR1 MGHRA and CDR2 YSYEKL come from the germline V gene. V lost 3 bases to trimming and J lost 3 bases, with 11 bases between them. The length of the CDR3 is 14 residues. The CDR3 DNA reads TGCGCCAGCAGCCAGGCGGGCAGGTACACTGAAGCTTTCTTT. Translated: CASSQAGRYTEAFF.

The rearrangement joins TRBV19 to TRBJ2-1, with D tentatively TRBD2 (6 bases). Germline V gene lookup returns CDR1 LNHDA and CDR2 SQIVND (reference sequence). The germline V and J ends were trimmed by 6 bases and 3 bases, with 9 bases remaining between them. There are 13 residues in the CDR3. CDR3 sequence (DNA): TGTGCCAGTAGCTCGGAGGGCTACAATGAGCAGTTCTTC. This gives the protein CASSSEGYNEQFF.

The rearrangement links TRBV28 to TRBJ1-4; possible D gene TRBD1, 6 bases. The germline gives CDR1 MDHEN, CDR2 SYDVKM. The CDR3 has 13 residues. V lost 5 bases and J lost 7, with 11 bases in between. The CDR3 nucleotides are TGTGCCAGCAGTCAGGGGACGGGTGAAAAACTGTTTTTT. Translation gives CASSQGTGEKLFF.

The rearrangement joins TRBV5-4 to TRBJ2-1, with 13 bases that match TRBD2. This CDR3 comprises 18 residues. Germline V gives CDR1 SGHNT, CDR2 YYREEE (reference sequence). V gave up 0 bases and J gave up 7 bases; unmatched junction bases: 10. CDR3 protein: CASSLVTSGGAEQNEQFF. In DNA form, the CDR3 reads TGTGCCAGCAGCTTGGTTACTAGCGGGGGGGCCGAACAGAATGAGCAGTTCTTC. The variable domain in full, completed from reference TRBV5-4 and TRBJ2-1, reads ETGVTQSPTHLIKTRGQQVTLRCSSQSGHNTVSWYQQALGQGPQFIFQYYREEENGRGNFPPRFSGLQFPNYSSELNVNALELDDSALYLCASSLVTSGGAEQNEQFFGPGTRLTVL.

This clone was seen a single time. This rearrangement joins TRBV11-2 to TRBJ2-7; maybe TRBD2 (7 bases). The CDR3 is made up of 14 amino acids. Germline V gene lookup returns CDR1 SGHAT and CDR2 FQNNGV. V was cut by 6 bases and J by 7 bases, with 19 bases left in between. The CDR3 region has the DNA TGTGCCAGCAGACCCATCCGGGGGGCGGGTGAGCAGTACTTC. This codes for CASRPIRGAGEQYF.

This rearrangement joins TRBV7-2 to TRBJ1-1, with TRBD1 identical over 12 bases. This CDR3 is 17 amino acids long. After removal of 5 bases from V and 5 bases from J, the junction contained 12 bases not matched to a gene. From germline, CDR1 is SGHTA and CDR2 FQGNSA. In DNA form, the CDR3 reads TGTGCCAGCAGCGCCCGAGTGGTGGGACAGGGGGCAACTGAAGCTTTCTTT. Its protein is CASSARVVGQGATEAFF.

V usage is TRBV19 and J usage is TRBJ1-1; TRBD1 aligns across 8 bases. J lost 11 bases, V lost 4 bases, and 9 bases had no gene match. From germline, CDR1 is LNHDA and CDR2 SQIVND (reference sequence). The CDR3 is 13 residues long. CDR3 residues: CASSTPTGGRAFF. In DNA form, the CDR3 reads TGTGCCAGTAGTACCCCAACAGGGGGAAGGGCTTTCTTT.

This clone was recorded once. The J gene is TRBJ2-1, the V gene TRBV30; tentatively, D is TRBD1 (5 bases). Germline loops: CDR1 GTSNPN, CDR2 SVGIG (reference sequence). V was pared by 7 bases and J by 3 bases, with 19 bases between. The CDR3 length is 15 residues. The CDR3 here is CAFSGPNTVYNEQFF. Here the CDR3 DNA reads TGTGCCTTTTCAGGGCCTAACACCGTCTACAATGAGCAGTTCTTC.

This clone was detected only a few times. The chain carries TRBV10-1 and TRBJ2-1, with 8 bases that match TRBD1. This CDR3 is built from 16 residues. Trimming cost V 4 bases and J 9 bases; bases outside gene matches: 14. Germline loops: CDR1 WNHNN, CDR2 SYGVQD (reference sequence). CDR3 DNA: TGCGCCAGCAGTGGGTGGACAGGGCGCTCTATTGGTGAGCAGTTCTTC. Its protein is CASSGWTGRSIGEQFF.

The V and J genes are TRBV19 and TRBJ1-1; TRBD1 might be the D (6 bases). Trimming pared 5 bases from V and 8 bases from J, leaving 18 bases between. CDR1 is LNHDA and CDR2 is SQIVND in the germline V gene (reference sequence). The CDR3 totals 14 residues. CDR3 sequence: CASSLQGKEGEAFF. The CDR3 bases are TGTGCCAGTAGTCTGCAGGGGAAAGAGGGGGAAGCTTTCTTT.

The CDR3 loop reads CATSDQGQAGRQPQHF. The CDR3 nucleotides read TGTGCCACCAGTGACCAGGGACAGGCCGGCAGGCAGCCCCAGCATTTT. The chain uses TRBV24-1 and TRBJ1-5; 8 bases are shared with TRBD1. With V trimmed by 4 bases and J by 7 bases, 11 bases remained unmatched. This CDR3 is 16 amino acids long. CDR1 is KGHDR and CDR2 is SFDVKD in the germline V gene.

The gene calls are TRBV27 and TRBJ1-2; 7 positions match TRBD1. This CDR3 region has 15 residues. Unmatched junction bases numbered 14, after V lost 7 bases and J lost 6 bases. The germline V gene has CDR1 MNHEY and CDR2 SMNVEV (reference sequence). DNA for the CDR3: TGTGCCAGCACCCTCTATCGGGACAGTCCTCATGGCTACACCTTC. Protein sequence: CASTLYRDSPHGYTF.

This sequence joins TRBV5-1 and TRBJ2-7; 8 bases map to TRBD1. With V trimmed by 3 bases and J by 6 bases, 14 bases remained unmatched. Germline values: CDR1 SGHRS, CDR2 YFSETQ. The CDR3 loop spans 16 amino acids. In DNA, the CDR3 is TGCGCCAGCAGCTCCTTAAGGACAGGGCTTCTCAGCGAGCAGTACTTC. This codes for CASSSLRTGLLSEQYF.

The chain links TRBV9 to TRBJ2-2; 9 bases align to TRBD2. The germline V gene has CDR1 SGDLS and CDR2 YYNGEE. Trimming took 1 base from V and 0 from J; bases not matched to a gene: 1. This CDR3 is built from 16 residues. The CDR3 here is CASSVLAGTNTGELFF. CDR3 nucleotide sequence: TGTGCCAGCAGCGTACTAGCGGGGACGAACACCGGGGAGCTGTTTTTT.